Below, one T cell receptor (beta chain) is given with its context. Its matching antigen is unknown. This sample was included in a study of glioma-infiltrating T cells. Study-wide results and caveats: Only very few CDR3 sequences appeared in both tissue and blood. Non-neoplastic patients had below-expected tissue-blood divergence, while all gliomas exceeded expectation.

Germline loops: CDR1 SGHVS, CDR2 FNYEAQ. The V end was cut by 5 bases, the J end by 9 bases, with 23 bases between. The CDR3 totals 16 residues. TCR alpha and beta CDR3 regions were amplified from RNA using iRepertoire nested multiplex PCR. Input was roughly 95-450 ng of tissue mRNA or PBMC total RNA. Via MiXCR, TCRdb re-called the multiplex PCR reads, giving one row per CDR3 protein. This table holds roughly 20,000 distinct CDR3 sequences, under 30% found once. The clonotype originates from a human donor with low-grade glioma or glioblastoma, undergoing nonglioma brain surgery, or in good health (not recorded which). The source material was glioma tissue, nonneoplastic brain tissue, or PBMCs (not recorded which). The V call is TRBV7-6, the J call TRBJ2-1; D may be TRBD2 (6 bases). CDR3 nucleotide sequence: TGTGCCAGCAGCCCGGGGGAGGAGCGATTAGCCAGTGAGCAGTTCTTC. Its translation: CASSPGEERLASEQFF.